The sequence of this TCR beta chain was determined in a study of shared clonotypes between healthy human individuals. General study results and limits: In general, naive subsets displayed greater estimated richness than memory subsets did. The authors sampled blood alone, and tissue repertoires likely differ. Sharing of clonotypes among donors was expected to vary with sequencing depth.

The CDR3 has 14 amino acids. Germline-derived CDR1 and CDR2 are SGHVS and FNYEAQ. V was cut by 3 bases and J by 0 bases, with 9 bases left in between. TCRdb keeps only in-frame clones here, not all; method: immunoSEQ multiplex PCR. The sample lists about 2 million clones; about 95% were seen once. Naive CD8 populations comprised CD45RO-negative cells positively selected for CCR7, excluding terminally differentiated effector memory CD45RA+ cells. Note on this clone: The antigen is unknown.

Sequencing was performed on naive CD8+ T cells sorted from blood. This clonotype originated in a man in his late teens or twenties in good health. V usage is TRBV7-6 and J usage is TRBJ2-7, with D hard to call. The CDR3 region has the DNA TGTGCCAGCAGCTTGCGCCTGAGCTCCTACGAGCAGTACTTC. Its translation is CASSLRLSSYEQYF.